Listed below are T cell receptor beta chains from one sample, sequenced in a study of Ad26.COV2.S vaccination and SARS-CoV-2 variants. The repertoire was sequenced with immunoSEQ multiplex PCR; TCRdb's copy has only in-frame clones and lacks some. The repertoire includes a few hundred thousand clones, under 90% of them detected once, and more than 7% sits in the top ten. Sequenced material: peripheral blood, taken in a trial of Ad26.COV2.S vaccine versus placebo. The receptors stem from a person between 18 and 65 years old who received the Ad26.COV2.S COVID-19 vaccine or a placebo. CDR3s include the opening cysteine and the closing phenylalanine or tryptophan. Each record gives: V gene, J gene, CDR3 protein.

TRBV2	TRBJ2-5	CASSFETQYF
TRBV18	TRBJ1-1	CASSLYSTGTGVLTEAFF
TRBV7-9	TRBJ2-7	CASSPPEGLGYEQYF
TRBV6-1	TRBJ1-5	CASSEARRQPQHF
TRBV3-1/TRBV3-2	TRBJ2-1	CASSARTGYNEQFF
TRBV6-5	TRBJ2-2	CASSPGLMNTGELFF
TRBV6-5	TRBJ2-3	CASVPPGEDTQYF
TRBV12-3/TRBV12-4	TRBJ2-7	CASSPRVGYEQYF
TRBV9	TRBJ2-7	CASSPFESFHEQYF
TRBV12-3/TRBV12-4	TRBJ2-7	CASSLAGGPEQYF
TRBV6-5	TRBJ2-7	CASSPGDRVDEQYF
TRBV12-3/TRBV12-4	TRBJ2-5	CASSFSETQYF
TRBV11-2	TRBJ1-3	CASSFLTGAGNTIYF
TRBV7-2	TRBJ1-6	CASSLGVRTNSPLHF
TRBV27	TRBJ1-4	CASSLSIYGREVFF
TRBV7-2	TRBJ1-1	CASSVQGGAEAFF
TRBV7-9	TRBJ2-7	CASHRQGLVYEQYF